This TCR beta chain was obtained from a study of cytotoxic CD8 clonotypes in ibrutinib-treated CLL. Study-level information: Productive templates averaged 255,043 per sample, and productive rearrangements 94,082. Overall study results and limits: Clonotypes that were public were uncommon, and they contracted or stayed stable on treatment. Against age-matched healthy donors, baseline clonality ran higher and tracked circulating CD8+ T-cell counts.

Profiled with immunoSEQ multiplex PCR; TCRdb holds only in-frame clones, not every one. The data show under 300,000 clones, less than 85% seen once. A note on this clone: What it recognizes is unknown.

This CDR3 has 13 amino acids. Germline V gene lookup returns CDR1 SGDLS and CDR2 YYNGEE. The V and J ends lost 0 bases and 5 bases respectively, with 9 bases between them. The sequence was obtained from a human donor with chronic lymphocytic leukemia. The sample was PBMCs, taken at disease progression, from a patient treated with ibrutinib. The rearrangement uses TRBV9 and TRBJ2-7; D is uncertain. CDR3 bases: TGTGCCAGCAGCGTAGACCAGAAAGACGAGCAGTACTTC. It encodes CASSVDQKDEQYF.